Below, 21 T cell receptor beta chains from the same sample are listed, as sequenced in a study of Ad26.COV2.S vaccination and SARS-CoV-2 variants. The treatment here: around 19 received Ad26.COV2.S at low or high dose, single or two shots; roughly five received placebo; per-sample allocation not given. Collection of samples fell on day 63 after the first vaccine or placebo injection. TCRdb's copy holds only in-frame clones and misses some; the assay was immunoSEQ multiplex PCR. Of about 430,000 clones listed, 90% are singletons. The sequencing here drew on peripheral blood, taken in a trial of Ad26.COV2.S vaccine versus placebo. Source of these receptors: a person aged 18-60 years who received the Ad26.COV2.S COVID-19 vaccine or a placebo.

V is TRBV4-3 and J is TRBJ2-5; 12 nucleotides match TRBD2. V gave up 3 bases and J gave up 4 bases; unmatched junction bases: 3. The CDR3 has 15 amino acids. The V gene's germline CDR1 is LGHNA and CDR2 YSLEER. CDR3 DNA sequence: TGCGCCAGCAGCCAGCAGGGACTAGCGGGAGAGACCCAGTACTTC. Residues: CASSQQGLAGETQYF.

The chain has TRBV9 and TRBJ1-3, with D uncertain. CDR1 and CDR2 (germline): SGDLS, YYNGEE. The germline V and J ends were trimmed by 5 bases and 4 bases, with 13 bases remaining between them. This CDR3 is 14 amino acids long. Here the CDR3 reads CASRKGISGNTIYF. In DNA form, the CDR3 reads TGTGCCAGCAGGAAGGGAATCTCAGGAAACACCATATATTTT.

The chain has TRBV9 and TRBJ2-2, with D possibly being TRBD1 (6 bases). Per germline, CDR1 SGDLS and CDR2 YYNGEE. CDR3 length: 14 residues. V was cut by 7 bases and J by 2 bases, with 12 bases left in between. Written as DNA, the CDR3 is TGTGCCAGCCGGGACACCTTTAACACCGGGGAGCTGTTTTTT. Its translation is CASRDTFNTGELFF.

This clone was seen only once. The chain has TRBV7-9 and TRBJ1-2; no definite D call. V was trimmed by 6 bases and J by 4 bases, leaving 9 bases between them. This CDR3 is 12 amino acids long. Per the germline V gene, CDR1 is SEHNR and CDR2 is FQNEAQ (reference sequence). CDR3 amino acids: CASSPPAYGYTF. Written as DNA, the CDR3 is TGTGCCAGCAGTCCTCCTGCCTATGGCTACACCTTC.

The rearrangement joins TRBV4-1 to TRBJ2-5, with 13 positions matching TRBD2. J was trimmed by 0 bases and V by 3 bases; bases with no gene match: 4. CDR1 and CDR2 (germline): MGHRA, YSYEKL. This CDR3 contains 17 residues. The CDR3 DNA follows: TGCGCCAGCAGCCACCTGGGGACTAGCGGGAACCAAGAGACCCAGTACTTC. As protein: CASSHLGTSGNQETQYF.

The chain links TRBV29-1 to TRBJ1-2; D remains ambiguous. The germline CDR1 and CDR2 sequences are SQVTM and ANQGSEA. Trimming left V 4 bases short and J 2 bases short, with 11 bases between. This CDR3 is built from 13 residues. CDR3 loop: CSVAPRNNYGYTF. The CDR3 bases are TGCAGCGTTGCCCCCAGGAACAACTATGGCTACACCTTC.

The chain links TRBV7-3 to TRBJ1-1; TRBD1 might be the D (5 bases). Germline CDR1 SGHTA, CDR2 FQGTGA. The V and J ends lost 0 bases and 8 bases respectively, with 13 bases between them. This CDR3 comprises 14 residues. The CDR3 loop is CASSLTSSSGEAFF. The CDR3, as DNA: TGTGCCAGCAGCTTAACTTCGTCCTCAGGGGAAGCTTTCTTT.

The chain links TRBV5-1 to TRBJ1-6; TRBD1 matches 11 bases. The length of the CDR3 is 17 residues. V trimming: 0 bases; J trimming: 7 bases; junction bases outside the gene matches: 6. Looked up from germline, CDR1 is SGHRS and CDR2 is YFSETQ. The CDR3 region has the DNA TGCGCCAGCAGCTTGGCCGAGGGGACAGGGGGAAATTCACCCCTCCACTTT. As protein: CASSLAEGTGGNSPLHF.

The chain is built from TRBV28 and TRBJ2-1; D remains ambiguous. Trimming removed 1 base from V and 6 bases from J, with 10 bases in between. Germline CDR1 MDHEN, CDR2 SYDVKM. The CDR3 sequence is 14 residues long. The CDR3 nucleotides are TGTGCCAGCAGTTTATTGGGCGCGTCCAATGAGCAGTTCTTC. Encoded protein: CASSLLGASNEQFF.

CDR3 nucleotide sequence: TGCGCCAGCAGTATTATTGTGAATGAGCAGTTCTTC. Residues: CASSIIVNEQFF. The chain couples TRBV10-2 to TRBJ2-1; D call uncertain. Per germline, CDR1 WSHSY and CDR2 SAAADI. CDR3 length: 12 residues. V was shortened by 5 bases and J by 7 bases, with 9 bases between the two germline ends.

This rearrangement joins TRBV7-9 to TRBJ1-2, with D possibly being TRBD1 (6 bases). Germline V gene data show CDR1 as SEHNR and CDR2 as FQNEAQ (reference sequence). The ends were cut back, 5 bases at V and 4 bases at J, with 20 bases in the middle. The CDR3 runs 16 residues. The CDR3 sequence is CASSKASGASGYGYTF. The CDR3 DNA reads as TGTGCCAGCAGCAAGGCTTCGGGGGCGAGTGGCTATGGCTACACCTTC.

The chain combines TRBV7-2 with TRBJ2-3, with D possibly TRBD1 on 6 matching bases. Trimming took off 5 bases at V and 1 base at J, with 13 bases between the two ends. Germline lookup yields CDR1 SGHTA and CDR2 FQGNSA. The CDR3 loop spans 15 amino acids. The CDR3: CASSNSGHRTDTQYF. The CDR3 region has the DNA TGTGCCAGCAGCAACTCGGGACACCGCACAGATACGCAGTATTTT.

The V and J genes are TRBV4-3 and TRBJ1-2, with D tentatively TRBD1 (5 bases). The CDR3 totals 15 residues. Trimming shortened V by 4 bases and J by 5 bases, and 17 bases separated the two germline ends. The germline V gene has CDR1 LGHNA and CDR2 YSLEER. The CDR3: CASSPDWQGGYGYTF. The DNA of the CDR3 is TGCGCCAGCAGCCCTGATTGGCAGGGCGGATATGGCTACACCTTC.

V gene TRBV29-1 combines with J gene TRBJ1-2, with 8 bases matching TRBD1. This CDR3 is built from 16 residues. V lost 3 bases, J lost 6 bases, and 15 bases stayed unmatched. Germline V gene sequence: CDR1 SQVTM, CDR2 ANQGSEA. CDR3 nucleotide sequence: TGCAGCGTTGACGGGGGCGGACAGGGTTTTTCTAATGGCTACACCTTC. Translated, it gives CSVDGGGQGFSNGYTF.

J is TRBJ1-5 and V is TRBV5-5; 7 bases are a match to TRBD1. The CDR3 has 15 amino acids. V gave up 4 bases and J gave up 2 bases; unmatched junction bases: 6. CDR1 and CDR2 (germline): SGHKS, YYEKEE (reference sequence). DNA for the CDR3: TGTGCCAGCAGCCTCGACAGGGCCGGCAATCAGCCCCAGCATTTT. The encoded protein is CASSLDRAGNQPQHF.

The chain links TRBV29-1 to TRBJ2-7, with D perhaps being TRBD1 or TRBD2 (6 bases each). V was cut by 3 bases and J by 3 bases, with 12 bases left in between. The CDR3 extends over 13 amino acids. Germline CDR1 and CDR2: SQVTM and ANQGSEA. CDR3 coding DNA: TGCAGCGTTGATGGGGGGCCTAGCTACGAGCAGTACTTC. Translating gives CSVDGGPSYEQYF.

The chain couples TRBV12-5 to TRBJ2-1, with TRBD1 matching 10 bases. Germline-derived CDR1 and CDR2 are LGHNT and FRNRAP. The CDR3 is 15 amino acids. Unmatched junction bases numbered 4, after V lost 4 bases and J lost 4 bases. This CDR3 reads CASGSGQGGYNEQFF. Here the CDR3 DNA reads TGTGCTAGTGGTTCCGGACAGGGGGGGTACAATGAGCAGTTCTTC. The entire variable domain, with the rest obtained from reference TRBV12-5 and TRBJ2-1, is as follows: DARVTQTPRHKVTEMGQEVTMRCQPILGHNTVFWYRQTMMQGLELLAYFRNRAPLDDSGMPKDRFSAEMPDATLATLKIQPSEPRDSAVYFCASGSGQGGYNEQFFGPGTRLTVL.

This clone showed up just once. J is TRBJ2-5 and V is TRBV19; D remains ambiguous. With 3 bases removed from V and 5 bases from J, the gap between germline ends came to 13 bases. CDR3 length: 14 amino acids. CDR1 is LNHDA, CDR2 SQIVND, per germline (reference sequence). CDR3 in amino acids: CASSMYSSAETQYF. The DNA of the CDR3 is TGTGCCAGTAGTATGTACTCGTCCGCTGAGACCCAGTACTTC.

The chain couples TRBV6-5 to TRBJ2-1, with 9 positions matching TRBD1. The CDR3 has 16 amino acids. CDR1 is MNHEY, CDR2 SVGAGI, per germline. The trim removed 3 bases at V and 9 bases at J, leaving 12 bases unmatched. CDR3 protein: CASSYLRTGAPIEQFF. CDR3 DNA sequence: TGTGCCAGCAGTTATCTCCGGACAGGGGCACCGATTGAGCAGTTCTTC.

This clone was seen a few times. V usage is TRBV27 and J usage is TRBJ2-7; no clear D gene. From germline, CDR1 is MNHEY and CDR2 SMNVEV (reference sequence). Trimming took 5 bases from V and 2 from J, leaving 13 bases between them. The CDR3 is 14 amino acids. CDR3 region: CASSPIGPTYEQYF. The DNA for the CDR3 is TGTGCCAGCAGTCCCATAGGGCCGACCTACGAGCAGTACTTC.

The chain joins TRBV4-3 to TRBJ2-3; 8 nucleotides align to TRBD2. The CDR3 spans 17 residues. The V gene end was trimmed by 1 base and the J gene end by 2 bases; junction bases not matched to a gene: 8. The germline V gene encodes CDR1 LGHNA and CDR2 YSLEER. CDR3 nucleotide sequence: TGCGCCAGCAGCCAAGGTTCCAGCGGGAGATCCACAGATACGCAGTATTTT. Its protein product is CASSQGSSGRSTDTQYF.